The sequence of this T cell receptor beta chain was determined in a study of metastatic and nonmetastatic thyroid tumors. Study background: Where malignant and benign thyroid patients were concerned, repertoires were compared across blood and tumor or nodule tissue.

Deletions cut 6 bases from V and 0 bases from J, with 14 bases between. This CDR3 has 15 residues. The V gene's germline CDR1 is SEHNR and CDR2 FQNEAQ (reference sequence). Patients were all untreated before their thyroid surgery. Whole-study findings and limits: Versus benign nodules, malignant thyroid tumors reportedly had significantly higher TCR beta diversity, in blood and tumor.

This clone was detected ten times or more. Antigen: not known. Being one base from a much bigger clone, this may be a read error. Other DNA variants within this sample encode the same CDR3. TCRdb redid the clone calls on the PCR reads using MiXCR. The data contain 15,000 to 20,000 clones, approximately 30% of them singletons. This receptor was taken from a female donor with papillary thyroid cancer or a benign thyroid nodule (not recorded which). Some clones in this sample may be carry-over from other donors' samples. Sequenced sample: tumor tissue. V usage is TRBV7-9 and J usage is TRBJ1-1, with D unresolved. The CDR3 loop is CASRPPSGLNTEAFF. The CDR3, as DNA: TGTGCCAGCAGACCCCCCTCAGGTCTGAACACTGAAGCTTTCTTT.